A single sample gave rise to the 4 T cell receptor beta chains below, sequenced in a study of T cell responses to AZD1222 COVID-19 vaccine. Data came from immunoSEQ multiplex PCR; TCRdb stores just in-frame clones and leaves some out. The sample records about 54,000 clones, about 86% being singletons. This specimen consisted of peripheral blood, obtained on day 0 of AZD1222 vaccination. These receptors all stem from an adult in good health.

As for this clone: The sample has other DNA sequences that encode this CDR3 too. CDR3: CAWSASYEQYF. Here the CDR3 DNA reads TGTGCCTGGAGCGCTAGCTACGAGCAGTACTTC. The rearrangement uses TRBV30 and TRBJ2-7; D call uncertain. The CDR3 is 11 amino acids. Deletions cut 3 bases from V and 3 bases from J, with 6 bases between. The germline gives CDR1 GTSNPN, CDR2 SVGIG (reference sequence).

This sequence joins TRBV28 and TRBJ1-1; unclear D gene. The CDR3 consists of 13 residues. V was clipped by 1 base and J by 4 bases, with 7 bases between them. Per germline, CDR1 MDHEN and CDR2 SYDVKM. CDR3 nucleotides: TGTGCCAGCAGTTTATTAGGTAGCACTGAAGCTTTCTTT. This codes for CASSLLGSTEAFF.

As DNA, the CDR3 is TGTGCCAGCAGCTTAGCCGGGACACAGAGCTCCTACGAGCAGTACTTC. It translates to CASSLAGTQSSYEQYF. The V and J genes are TRBV7-2 and TRBJ2-7; perhaps TRBD1 as D (6 bases). This CDR3 is built from 16 residues. V was shortened by 0 bases and J by 0 bases, with 12 bases between the two germline ends. CDR1 SGHTA and CDR2 FQGNSA come from the germline V gene.

This sequence joins TRBV19 and TRBJ1-2; perhaps TRBD1 as D (5 bases). Germline lookup yields CDR1 LNHDA and CDR2 SQIVND (reference sequence). There are 14 residues in the CDR3. The ends were cut back, 4 bases at V and 4 bases at J, with 13 bases in the middle. CDR3 residues: CASSRKEGSYGYTF. The CDR3 DNA reads as TGTGCCAGTAGTAGAAAAGAGGGGTCCTATGGCTACACCTTC.